The T cell receptor beta chain described here comes from a study of graft-versus-host responses after intestinal transplantation. Study background: Every transplant recipient was induced with anti-thymocyte globulin, then maintained on tacrolimus and steroids for approximately three years.

V shed 7 bases and J shed 6 bases, with 19 bases lying between them. The CDR3 length is 14 residues. Germline lookup yields CDR1 SQVTM and CDR2 ANQGSEA. Points on this clone: Its antigen is not known.

Method: immunoSEQ multiplex PCR; TCRdb's copy keeps in-frame clones and lacks some. The table lists more than 65,000 clones, under 95% of them singletons. J is TRBJ2-1 and V is TRBV29-1, with D possibly matching TRBD1 (7 bases). The sample in question was unstimulated CD8+ T cells sorted from spleen or lymph node cells, obtained before transplant. The receptor comes from a human donor who was the organ donor for an intestinal transplant. DNA of the CDR3: TGCAGCGGCGAAACAGGGGAGGAGGGCAATGAGCAGTTCTTC. This sequence encodes CSGETGEEGNEQFF.